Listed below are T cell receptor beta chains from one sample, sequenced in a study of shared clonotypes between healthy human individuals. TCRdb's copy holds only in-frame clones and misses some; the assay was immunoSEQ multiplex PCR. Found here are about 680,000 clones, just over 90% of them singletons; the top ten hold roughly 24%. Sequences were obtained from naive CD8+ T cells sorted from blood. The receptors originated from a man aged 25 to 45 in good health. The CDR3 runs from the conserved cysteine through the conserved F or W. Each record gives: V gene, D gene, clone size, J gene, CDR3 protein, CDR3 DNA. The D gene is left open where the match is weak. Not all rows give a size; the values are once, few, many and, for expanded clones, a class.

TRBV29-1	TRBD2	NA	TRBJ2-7	CSVEETSGYEQYF	TGCAGCGTTGAAGAAACTAGCGGCTACGAGCAGTACTTC
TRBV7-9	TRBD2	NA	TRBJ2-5	CASSYRTSETQYF	TGTGCCAGCAGCTATCGGACTAGCGAGACCCAGTACTTC
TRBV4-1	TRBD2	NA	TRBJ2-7	CASSQVFRGDEQYF	TGCGCCAGCAGCCAAGTTTTCCGGGGGGACGAGCAGTACTTC
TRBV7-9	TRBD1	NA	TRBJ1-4	CASSSMGQGHEKLFF	TGTGCCAGCAGCTCGATGGGACAGGGCCATGAAAAACTGTTTTTT
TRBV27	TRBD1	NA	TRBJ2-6	CASSPDRRGPGANVLTF	TGTGCCAGCAGCCCAGACCGAAGGGGGCCTGGGGCCAACGTCCTGACTTTC
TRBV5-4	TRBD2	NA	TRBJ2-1	CASSGETGTSVYNEQFF	TGTGCCAGCAGCGGGGAAACCGGGACTAGCGTTTACAATGAGCAGTTCTTC
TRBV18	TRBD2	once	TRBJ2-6	CASSLTSGNPGANVLTF	TGTGCCAGCTCCCTGACTAGCGGGAATCCCGGGGCCAACGTCCTGACTTTC
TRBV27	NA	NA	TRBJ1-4	CASREVDSEKLFF	TGTGCCAGCAGGGAAGTGGATAGTGAAAAACTGTTTTTT
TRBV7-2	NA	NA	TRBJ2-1	CASSLDSGSWDEQFF	TGTGCCAGCAGCTTAGACTCCGGGAGTTGGGATGAGCAGTTCTTC
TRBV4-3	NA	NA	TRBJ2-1	CASSHSGGNEQFF	TGCGCCAGCAGCCACTCCGGGGGCAATGAGCAGTTCTTC
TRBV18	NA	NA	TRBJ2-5	CASSPPEARVAETQYF	TGTGCCAGCTCACCACCGGAGGCTCGAGTGGCAGAGACCCAGTACTTC